The rows below give T cell receptor beta chains drawn from one sample of a study of blood T cell repertoires in COVID-19. The method was immunoSEQ multiplex PCR; TCRdb's version includes in-frame clones alone and lacks a portion of them. The profile covers around 300,000 clones, with roughly 88% appearing a single time and 1% taken by the ten largest. What was sequenced was PBMCs or T cells enriched from blood (not recorded which). The source is a woman aged 25 to 39 who had recovered from COVID-19. Both conserved end residues are part of each CDR3. A D gene is named only where the DNA matches it firmly. Only part of the rows carry a size: once, few, many, or a class if the clone is expanded.

clone size	J gene	V gene	D gene	CDR3 DNA	CDR3 protein
.	TRBJ1-5	TRBV19	.	TGTGCCAGTAGTATCAGGTCTTTGGTCCGTCATCAGCCCCAGCATTTT	CASSIRSLVRHQPQHF
.	TRBJ1-3	TRBV28	.	TGTGCCAGCAGTTTGGCAGGGGGAAACACCATATATTTT	CASSLAGGNTIYF
.	TRBJ2-1	TRBV7-9	.	TGTGCCAGCAACGAGAACCCTAGAGGGAATGAGCAGTTCTTC	CASNENPRGNEQFF
.	TRBJ1-2	TRBV29-1	TRBD1	TGCAGCGCAAACACTCCGGGACAGGGGGGAGGCTACACCTTC	CSANTPGQGGGYTF
.	TRBJ2-7	TRBV9	.	TGTGCCAGCAGCGTAGGGAGTAGCTTGGGGGCCGAATACGAGCAGTACTTC	CASSVGSSLGAEYEQYF
once	TRBJ1-6	TRBV5-1	.	TGCGCCAGCAGCTTGGTACTCAATTCACCCCTCCACTTT	CASSLVLNSPLHF
.	TRBJ1-2	TRBV11-2	TRBD1	TGTGCCAGCAGACCTGACAGGGGGCGAAGAAATGGCTACACCTTC	CASRPDRGRRNGYTF
.	TRBJ2-2	TRBV9	TRBD1	TGTGCCAGCAGCCCTCGTAGGTCAAGGACAGGGATCACCGGGGAGCTGTTTTTT	CASSPRRSRTGITGELFF
.	TRBJ2-7	TRBV3-1/TRBV3-2	.	TGTGCCAGCCTGGGCAGCCCAAGCCTCTTC	CASLGSPSLF
.	TRBJ2-5	TRBV2	.	TGTGCCAGCAGTGAACTAGCGGAGACCCAGTACTTC	CASSELAETQYF
.	TRBJ1-3	TRBV9	.	TGTGCCAGCAGCGCGACACCCACCTCTGGAAACACCATATATTTT	CASSATPTSGNTIYF
once	TRBJ1-2	TRBV27	TRBD1	TGTGCCAGCAGTCTGGGGGGGACAGGACGTAAGAGAGATGGCTACACCTTC	CASSLGGTGRKRDGYTF
once	TRBJ2-2	TRBV27	TRBD1	TGTGCCAGCAGTTTAGGGACAGGGACCACCGGGGAGCTGTTTTTT	CASSLGTGTTGELFF
.	TRBJ2-5	TRBV24-1	TRBD2	TGTGCCACCAGTGATCTCGCGGGAGAGGGGTGGGAGACCCAGTACTTC	CATSDLAGEGWETQYF
.	TRBJ2-5	TRBV9	TRBD1	TGTGCCAGCAGCGTCCAGGGGGAGGAGACCCAGTACTTC	CASSVQGEETQYF
.	TRBJ1-6	TRBV7-8	.	TGTGCCAGCAGCTTACGGGGTAGTACAGTCTCCTCCTATAATTCACCCCTCCACTTT	CASSLRGSTVSSYNSPLHF
.	TRBJ1-2	TRBV6-5	.	TGTGCCAGCAGCAGACAGGTTTATGGCTACACCTTC	CASSRQVYGYTF
.	TRBJ2-1	TRBV19	.	TGTGCCAGTAGTATAACAGTTCTAGCGGAGCAGTTCTTC	CASSITVLAEQFF
once	TRBJ1-3	TRBV5-8	TRBD1	TGTGCCAGCAGCCGGGACAGGGAAGGTTCCGGAAACACCATATATTTT	CASSRDREGSGNTIYF
.	TRBJ2-7	TRBV24-1	TRBD1	TGTGCCACCAGTGAGGATGGGACAGGATTACAGTACTTC	CATSEDGTGLQYF